Below are 27 T cell receptor beta chains sequenced from a single sample in a study of somatic mutations in cytotoxic T cells in rheumatoid arthritis. Only in-frame clones appear in the TCRdb table, and some are missing; sequencing was by immunoSEQ multiplex PCR. The sample lists roughly 10,000 clones; about 91% were seen once. The specimen was CD4+ T cells sorted from blood. These receptors came from a woman aged 18-29 years with rheumatoid arthritis.

The chain carries TRBV5-5 and TRBJ2-3, with 7 positions matching TRBD1. J gave up 5 bases and V 5 bases, and 2 bases lay outside the gene matches. This CDR3 spans 12 amino acids. Germline CDR1 reads SGHKS; CDR2 reads YYEKEE (reference sequence). This chain's CDR3 is CASRRTGDTQYF. As DNA, the CDR3 is TGTGCCAGCAGGCGGACAGGAGATACGCAGTATTTT.

This chain uses TRBV28 with TRBJ2-3; D possibly corresponds to TRBD2 (5 bases). There are 12 residues in the CDR3. Germline values: CDR1 MDHEN, CDR2 SYDVKM. V lost 3 bases, J lost 8 bases, and 9 bases lay in between. DNA of the CDR3: TGTGCCAGCAGTTTGGGAGTGGTTACGCAGTATTTT. It yields the protein CASSLGVVTQYF.

This clone was seen only a few times. V usage is TRBV2 and J usage is TRBJ2-5, with 7 bases identical to TRBD2. This CDR3 has 15 residues. V was pared by 6 bases and J by 5 bases, with 12 bases of the junction left unmatched. Germline V gene data show CDR1 as SNHLY and CDR2 as FYNNEI. The DNA of the CDR3 is TGTGCCAGCAGGGGGAGGGTCTCCGCCCGGGAGACCCAGTACTTC. The encoded protein is CASRGRVSARETQYF. Drawing the rest from reference TRBV2 and TRBJ2-5, the complete variable domain is EPEVTQTPSHQVTQMGQEVILRCVPISNHLYFYWYRQILGQKVEFLVSFYNNEISEKSEIFDDQFSVERPDGSNFTLKIRSTKLEDSAMYFCASRGRVSARETQYFGPGTRLLVL.

This chain joins TRBV7-8 and TRBJ1-1; a possible D gene is TRBD1 (6 bases). Germline V gives CDR1 SGHVS, CDR2 FQNEAQ. CDR3 length: 11 residues. V gave up 6 bases and J gave up 8 bases, with 10 bases separating them. CDR3 DNA: TGTGCCAGCAGTATTACAGGGGAAGCTTTCTTT. This gives the protein CASSITGEAFF.

A single count supports this clone. DNA for the CDR3: TGTGCCTGGAGTCGGGGGGCCAATCAGCCCCAGCATTTT. Protein sequence: CAWSRGANQPQHF. This chain links TRBV30 with TRBJ1-5; tentatively, D is TRBD1 (6 bases). CDR3 length equals 13 residues. V lost 2 bases and J lost 3, with 8 bases in between. Germline CDR1 and CDR2: GTSNPN and SVGIG (reference sequence).

The V gene is TRBV28, the J gene TRBJ1-1; D remains unclear. Germline V gene lookup returns CDR1 MDHEN and CDR2 SYDVKM. The CDR3 sequence is 16 residues long. V dropped 0 bases and J dropped 1 base, with 12 bases sitting between them. The CDR3 DNA reads TGTGCCAGCAGTTTATGGGGAGCTATTGGGAACACTGAAGCTTTCTTT. It is translated as CASSLWGAIGNTEAFF.

This chain connects TRBV10-3 to TRBJ2-7, with TRBD1 matching 10 bases. The CDR3 extends over 14 amino acids. The junction had 9 bases not matched to a gene; V was cut back by 8 bases and J by 5 bases. Germline assignment: CDR1 ENHRY and CDR2 SYGVKD. CDR3 coding DNA: TGTGCCATCGGCAACCCCGGGACAGGGGACGAGCAGTACTTC. This gives the protein CAIGNPGTGDEQYF.

In DNA, the CDR3 is TGTGCCAGCAGCTTAGGACAGGGGTCCTACAATGAGCAGTTCTTC. Its protein is CASSLGQGSYNEQFF. This sequence joins TRBV7-2 and TRBJ2-1; 8 positions match TRBD1. This CDR3 comprises 15 residues. Germline V lookup: CDR1 SGHTA, CDR2 FQGNSA. V shed 1 base and J 1 base; nucleotides not matched to a gene: 0.

J is TRBJ2-2 and V is TRBV7-3, with D possibly being TRBD2 (6 bases). The CDR3 runs to 15 residues. Germline V gene lookup returns CDR1 SGHTA and CDR2 FQGTGA. Trimming took off 6 bases at V and 4 bases at J, with 15 bases between the two ends. Here the CDR3 DNA reads TGTGCCAGCAGGAAAGGGGCAGCGGGCACCGGGGAGCTGTTTTTT. It specifies CASRKGAAGTGELFF.

The chain is built from TRBV29-1 and TRBJ2-3; 8 bases are a match to TRBD2. Germline V gene sequence: CDR1 SQVTM, CDR2 ANQGSEA. The CDR3 contains 12 residues. The V segment lost 7 bases and the J segment 1 base; nucleotides outside the gene matches: 1. CDR3 sequence (DNA): TGCAGCGAGACTAGCGGCACAGATACGCAGTATTTT. This gives the protein CSETSGTDTQYF.

The chain is built from TRBV4-1 and TRBJ2-1, with 11 bases fitting TRBD2. The CDR3 is made up of 19 amino acids. The germline gives CDR1 MGHRA, CDR2 YSYEKL. V lost 2 bases to trimming and J lost 7 bases; unmatched junction nucleotides: 16. The CDR3 DNA follows: TGCGCCAGCAGCCAATTTAAGGGGGTAGCGGGGGGGCTTGATAATGAGCAGTTCTTC. Its protein is CASSQFKGVAGGLDNEQFF.

This sequence joins TRBV19 and TRBJ1-5; D gene ambiguous. Germline values: CDR1 LNHDA, CDR2 SQIVND (reference sequence). The CDR3 is made up of 15 amino acids. V was cut by 0 bases and J by 4 bases, with 10 bases left in between. This CDR3 reads CASSIDNGRNQPQHF. CDR3 nucleotide sequence: TGTGCCAGTAGTATAGACAACGGGAGGAATCAGCCCCAGCATTTT.

This clone was picked up one time. V usage is TRBV18 and J usage is TRBJ1-1, with D perhaps matching TRBD1 (6 bases). This CDR3 is built from 16 residues. Germline V lookup: CDR1 KGHSH, CDR2 LQKENI. V shed 2 bases and J shed 1 base, with 14 bases lying between them. CDR3 coding DNA: TGTGCCAGCTCACCAATTCTGGGGGCCGAGAACACTGAAGCTTTCTTT. Translation: CASSPILGAENTEAFF.

The chain combines TRBV29-1 with TRBJ2-3, with D maybe TRBD1 (7 bases). V gave up 6 bases and J gave up 0 bases, with 19 bases separating them. Germline V gene sequence: CDR1 SQVTM, CDR2 ANQGSEA. The CDR3 is 16 amino acids. Here the CDR3 reads CSVALFRGDSTDTQYF. CDR3 DNA: TGCAGCGTCGCCCTATTCAGGGGGGATAGCACAGATACGCAGTATTTT.

The rearrangement joins TRBV19 to TRBJ2-1; D perhaps matches TRBD2 (6 bases). CDR3 length: 13 residues. Looked up from germline, CDR1 is LNHDA and CDR2 is SQIVND (reference sequence). The V and J ends lost 7 bases and 7 bases respectively, with 14 bases between them. The DNA of the CDR3 is TGTGCCAGTAAGTTCAGGGAGGTGAATGAGCAGTTCTTC. Its translation is CASKFREVNEQFF.

The rearrangement uses TRBV28 and TRBJ2-3; 11 bases are a match to TRBD2. The length of the CDR3 is 14 residues. The trim removed 6 bases at V and 12 bases at J, leaving 11 bases unmatched. Per the germline V gene, CDR1 is MDHEN and CDR2 is SYDVKM. CDR3 coding DNA: TGTGCCAGCAGCCGCCTGCTAGCGGGGGGCCAACAGTATTTT. Protein sequence: CASSRLLAGGQQYF.

V and J are TRBV5-4 and TRBJ2-7, with 11 positions matching TRBD2. Germline V gene lookup returns CDR1 SGHNT and CDR2 YYREEE (reference sequence). The CDR3 contains 16 residues. V shed 2 bases, J shed 2 bases, and the junction held 6 bases outside the gene matches. The CDR3 nucleotides are TGTGCCAGCAGCTTTCGACTAGCGGGAACACCCTACGAGCAGTACTTC. Its translation: CASSFRLAGTPYEQYF.

This chain joins TRBV10-3 and TRBJ2-7, with 8 bases that match TRBD1. In germline, CDR1 is ENHRY, CDR2 SYGVKD. The CDR3 length is 12 residues. With V trimmed by 11 bases and J by 3 bases, 6 bases remained unmatched. The CDR3: CAGGTGSYEQYF. In DNA, the CDR3 is TGTGCCGGCGGGACAGGCAGCTACGAGCAGTACTTC.

V is TRBV6-5 and J is TRBJ2-3; tentative D call: TRBD2 (6 bases). Trimming pared 4 bases from V and 0 bases from J, leaving 14 bases between. There are 16 residues in the CDR3. The germline V gene encodes CDR1 MNHEY and CDR2 SVGAGI. The CDR3 DNA reads as TGTGCCAGCAGTTCTCATACCGGGAGCAGCACAGATACGCAGTATTTT. Translation gives CASSSHTGSSTDTQYF.

V is TRBV6-4 and J is TRBJ2-7; 11 bases are shared with TRBD2. With 4 bases clipped from V and 4 bases from J, the junction kept 12 bases outside the gene matches. The CDR3 is 17 amino acids. Germline V CDR1 and CDR2: MRHNA, SNTAGT. The CDR3 DNA reads as TGTGCCAGCAGTGGGAGGTACCGACTAGCGGGGACGTACGAGCAGTACTTC. Protein: CASSGRYRLAGTYEQYF.

A single count supports this clone. The V gene is TRBV28, the J gene TRBJ2-7; D might be TRBD1 (5 bases). Germline V gene lookup returns CDR1 MDHEN and CDR2 SYDVKM. The CDR3 consists of 11 residues. V dropped 8 bases and J dropped 3 bases, with 8 bases sitting between them. CDR3 loop: CASSGIYEQYF. In DNA, the CDR3 is TGTGCCAGCTCAGGGATCTACGAGCAGTACTTC. Using reference TRBV28 and TRBJ2-7 for the parts outside the CDR3, the full variable domain is DVKVTQSSRYLVKRTGEKVFLECVQDMDHENMFWYRQDPGLGLRLIYFSYDVKMKEKGDIPEGYSVSREKKERFSLILESASTNQTSMYLCASSGIYEQYFGPGTRLTVT.

The V call is TRBV27, the J call TRBJ2-1, with 10 bases aligning to TRBD2. The CDR3 is made up of 22 amino acids. Trimming cost V 3 bases and J 5 bases; bases outside gene matches: 25. From germline, CDR1 is MNHEY and CDR2 SMNVEV (reference sequence). This chain's CDR3 is CASSLVAWSASGGNIRDNEQFF. CDR3 DNA sequence: TGTGCCAGCAGTTTGGTAGCATGGAGTGCTAGCGGGGGAAATATACGGGACAATGAGCAGTTCTTC.

The chain links TRBV10-3 to TRBJ1-2; D might be TRBD1 (5 bases). The ends were cut back, 3 bases at V and 5 bases at J, with 13 bases in the middle. Germline CDR1 ENHRY, CDR2 SYGVKD. The CDR3 length is 14 residues. CDR3 DNA: TGTGCCATCAGTGATGGGGGGTCTCTTTATGGCTACACCTTC. Its translation is CAISDGGSLYGYTF.

This clone was counted a few times. The rearrangement links TRBV30 to TRBJ1-5, with D hard to call. Per the germline V gene, CDR1 is GTSNPN and CDR2 is SVGIG (reference sequence). Deletions cut 1 base from V and 4 bases from J, with 8 bases between. The CDR3 covers 13 residues. CDR3 DNA: TGTGCCTGGAGTGGTGCAGATAATCAGCCCCAGCATTTT. It yields the protein CAWSGADNQPQHF.

The chain carries TRBV9 and TRBJ1-4; D call uncertain. V was pared by 7 bases and J by 0 bases, with 13 bases between. The V gene's germline CDR1 is SGDLS and CDR2 YYNGEE. CDR3 length equals 15 residues. DNA of the CDR3: TGTGCCAGCGGGGAGAGCCCAGCAACTAATGAAAAACTGTTTTTT. This codes for CASGESPATNEKLFF.

The rearrangement joins TRBV7-2 to TRBJ1-3; D not resolved. V dropped 5 bases and J dropped 0 bases, with 8 bases sitting between them. Germline assignment: CDR1 SGHTA and CDR2 FQGNSA. This CDR3 has 14 amino acids. CDR3 protein: CASSPGGSGNTIYF. The CDR3 nucleotides are TGTGCCAGCAGCCCGGGAGGCTCTGGAAACACCATATATTTT.

The chain is built from TRBV7-9 and TRBJ2-1; the match to TRBD2 covers 7 bases. CDR1 is SEHNR, CDR2 FQNEAQ, per germline (reference sequence). V lost 4 bases, J lost 15 bases, and 21 bases stayed unmatched. This CDR3 spans 16 amino acids. The CDR3 DNA follows: TGTGCCAGCAGCTCTGAGTGGGACCGGGAGAGAGGACTAGGGTTCTTC. It specifies CASSSEWDRERGLGFF.